These T cell receptor beta chains were read from a single sample in a study of T-cell memory formation after mild COVID-19. TCRdb processed the 5' RACE reads anew with MiXCR; each CDR3 protein has one entry. The sample contains 95,000 to 120,000 distinct CDR3 sequences, 22% of which appear only once. Source material: PBMCs or a T cell subset sorted from them (not recorded which). These receptors were obtained from a man between 18 and 29 years old who had mild COVID-19 (a few samples of this study predate the infection). Cell type and time point are not known. CDR3s include the opening cysteine and the closing phenylalanine or tryptophan. Fields, in order: V gene, J gene, D gene, clone size, CDR3 protein, CDR3 DNA. A D gene is named only where the DNA matches it firmly. Size values are once, few and many counts, or a class for expanded clones, and some rows have none.

>TRBV5-6|TRBJ2-5|TRBD2|NA
CASSFPAGGRKTQYF
TGTGCCAGCAGCTTCCCAGCGGGGGGAAGAAAGACCCAGTACTTC
>TRBV12-3/TRBV12-4|TRBJ2-1|NA|once
CASSPDNGPYNEQFF
TGTGCCAGCAGCCCGGACAACGGACCCTACAATGAGCAGTTCTTC
>TRBV11-2|TRBJ2-5|NA|NA
CASSSLLGGDYQETQYF
TGTGCCAGCAGCTCCCTTTTAGGGGGGGACTACCAAGAGACCCAGTACTTC
>TRBV6-4|TRBJ2-2|TRBD2|NA
CATRTSGGYGELFF
TGTGCCACAAGGACTAGCGGGGGTTACGGGGAGCTGTTTTTT
>TRBV20-1|TRBJ2-1|NA|NA
CSAIAPRPQRYNEQFF
TGCAGTGCTATCGCCCCGAGGCCACAACGGTACAATGAGCAGTTCTTC
>TRBV7-9|TRBJ2-5|TRBD2|NA
CASSDRLAGNPETQYF
TGTGCCAGCAGCGACAGACTAGCGGGTAACCCGGAGACCCAGTACTTC
>TRBV14|TRBJ2-1|NA|NA
CASSHQYNHNEQFF
TGTGCCAGCAGCCATCAATATAACCACAATGAGCAGTTCTTC
>TRBV6-6|TRBJ1-1|NA|few
CASSYSQTNTEAFF
TGTGCCAGCAGTTACTCGCAGACAAACACTGAAGCTTTCTTT
>TRBV7-2|TRBJ2-1|NA|many
CASSPLPERINNEQFF
TGTGCCAGCAGTCCACTCCCCGAGCGGATTAACAATGAGCAGTTCTTC
>TRBV12-3/TRBV12-4|TRBJ1-2|NA|NA
CASTDGYYGYTF
TGTGCCAGCACGGACGGATATTATGGCTACACCTTC
>TRBV9|TRBJ2-3|TRBD2|NA
CASSSRTRSDTQYF
TGTGCCAGCAGCTCCCGGACTAGATCAGATACGCAGTATTTT
>TRBV5-5|TRBJ1-2|NA|NA
CASSLGTDSYYGYTF
TGTGCCAGCAGCTTGGGGACGGACAGTTACTATGGCTACACCTTC
>TRBV10-2|TRBJ2-1|NA|once
CASGGGRIEQFF
TGCGCCAGCGGAGGGGGTCGGATTGAGCAGTTCTTC
>TRBV11-2|TRBJ2-1|TRBD2|few
CASSTLLAGGYNEQFF
TGTGCCAGCAGCACCCTACTAGCGGGGGGATACAATGAGCAGTTCTTC
>TRBV11-2|TRBJ2-1|NA|few
CASSLEAGVYNEQFF
TGTGCCAGCAGCTTAGAAGCAGGGGTCTACAATGAGCAGTTCTTC
>TRBV5-1|TRBJ2-7|TRBD2|many
CASSLAGNYEQYF
TGCGCCAGCAGCTTAGCGGGGAACTACGAGCAGTACTTC
>TRBV7-9|TRBJ2-3|NA|NA
CASSPAGGVTDTQYF
TGTGCCAGCAGCCCTGCCGGGGGAGTTACAGATACGCAGTATTTT
>TRBV12-3/TRBV12-4|TRBJ2-1|NA|NA
CASSLGGGRNEQFF
TGTGCCAGCAGTTTGGGCGGGGGCCGCAATGAGCAGTTCTTC
>TRBV7-9|TRBJ2-7|TRBD1|NA
CASSLVQGPSYEQYF
TGTGCCAGCAGCTTAGTACAGGGGCCCTCCTACGAGCAGTACTTC
>TRBV6-6|TRBJ2-7|NA|few
CASRLGYEQYF
TGTGCCAGCAGGCTAGGTTACGAGCAGTACTTC
>TRBV29-1|TRBJ1-2|TRBD1|NA
CSVEDRVKAENYGYTF
TGCAGCGTTGAGGACAGGGTTAAAGCTGAAAACTATGGCTACACCTTC
>TRBV6-2/TRBV6-3|TRBJ2-1|NA|NA
CASSHRDPEQFF
TGTGCCAGCAGCCACAGGGACCCTGAGCAGTTCTTC
>TRBV19|TRBJ2-7|TRBD2|NA
CASSIYGGANEQYF
TGTGCCAGTAGTATATACGGGGGGGCCAACGAGCAGTACTTC
>TRBV6-5|TRBJ2-3|NA|few
CASSSGAYGYTDTQYF
TGTGCCAGCAGCTCAGGGGCCTACGGGTACACAGATACGCAGTATTTT
>TRBV12-3/TRBV12-4|TRBJ2-5|TRBD2|NA
CASSWTSGVLAETQYF
TGTGCCAGCAGCTGGACTAGCGGGGTCTTAGCGGAGACCCAGTACTTC
>TRBV5-4|TRBJ2-5|TRBD1|NA
CASSRQGAGETQYF
TGTGCCAGCAGCCGACAGGGGGCGGGGGAGACCCAGTACTTC
>TRBV7-3|TRBJ2-7|NA|NA
CASSPSHGSYEQYF
TGTGCCAGCAGCCCCAGCCACGGCAGTTACGAGCAGTACTTC
>TRBV12-3/TRBV12-4|TRBJ2-1|TRBD2|NA
CASSGLAGVNSYNEQFF
TGTGCCAGCAGCGGACTAGCGGGGGTCAATTCCTACAATGAGCAGTTCTTC
>TRBV6-5|TRBJ2-3|NA|NA
CASSYLSVGGDTQYF
TGTGCCAGCAGTTACTTATCGGTTGGGGGAGATACGCAGTATTTT
>TRBV27|TRBJ1-6|NA|few
CASSLLWTDNSPLHF
TGTGCCAGCAGTTTATTATGGACAGACAATTCACCCCTCCACTTT
>TRBV7-9|TRBJ1-6|NA|NA
CASSSTGGLSPLHF
TGTGCCAGCAGCTCTACCGGAGGCCTCTCCCCCCTCCACTTT
>TRBV6-5|TRBJ2-5|NA|NA
CASSYYRDWNTQYF
TGTGCCAGCAGTTACTATAGGGACTGGAACACCCAGTACTTC
>TRBV7-3|TRBJ1-6|TRBD1|NA
CASSSGTDGGSPLHF
TGTGCCAGCAGCTCCGGGACAGACGGTGGTTCACCCCTCCACTTT
>TRBV4-3|TRBJ1-3|NA|few
CASSAHRDDWNTIYF
TGCGCCAGCAGCGCGCATCGGGACGACTGGAACACCATATATTTT
>TRBV7-3|TRBJ2-1|NA|few
CASSLTAGQYNEQFF
TGTGCCAGCAGCTTAACGGCGGGGCAATACAATGAGCAGTTCTTC
>TRBV27|TRBJ2-3|NA|few
CASRAGVASTDTQYF
TGTGCCAGCAGAGCAGGGGTGGCTAGCACAGATACGCAGTATTTT
>TRBV27|TRBJ1-2|NA|NA
CASSFGALYGYTF
TGTGCCAGCAGTTTCGGGGCTCTCTATGGCTACACCTTC
>TRBV4-2|TRBJ1-1|NA|NA
CASSQDLMAEAFF
TGTGCCAGCAGCCAAGATTTGATGGCTGAAGCTTTCTTT
>TRBV21-1|TRBJ2-1|NA|NA
CASMGSGATYNEQFF
TGTGCCAGCATGGGTAGCGGGGCCACCTACAATGAGCAGTTCTTC
>TRBV7-6|TRBJ1-1|NA|NA
CASSQTGTWAAEAFF
TGTGCCAGCAGCCAGACCGGGACATGGGCCGCTGAAGCTTTCTTT
>TRBV27|TRBJ2-1|NA|NA
CASSFGGGQLHNEQFF
TGTGCCAGCAGTTTCGGTGGGGGCCAACTTCACAATGAGCAGTTCTTC
>TRBV19|TRBJ2-7|NA|NA
CASTPWYGDNYEQYF
TGTGCCAGTACCCCTTGGTATGGCGATAACTACGAGCAGTACTTC
>TRBV5-1|TRBJ1-1|NA|few
CASSLWGKAMNTEAFF
TGCGCCAGCAGCTTGTGGGGGAAGGCTATGAACACTGAAGCTTTCTTT
>TRBV5-1|TRBJ1-2|NA|many
CASSRGIRSGGYTF
TGCGCCAGCAGCCGGGGGATCCGAAGTGGGGGCTACACCTTC
>TRBV12-3/TRBV12-4|TRBJ2-1|NA|NA
CASSPPASVGEQFF
TGTGCCAGCAGTCCACCCGCCAGCGTTGGTGAGCAGTTCTTC
>TRBV15|TRBJ2-1|NA|few
CATSSSQGNEQFF
TGTGCCACCAGCAGCAGCCAGGGGAATGAGCAGTTCTTC